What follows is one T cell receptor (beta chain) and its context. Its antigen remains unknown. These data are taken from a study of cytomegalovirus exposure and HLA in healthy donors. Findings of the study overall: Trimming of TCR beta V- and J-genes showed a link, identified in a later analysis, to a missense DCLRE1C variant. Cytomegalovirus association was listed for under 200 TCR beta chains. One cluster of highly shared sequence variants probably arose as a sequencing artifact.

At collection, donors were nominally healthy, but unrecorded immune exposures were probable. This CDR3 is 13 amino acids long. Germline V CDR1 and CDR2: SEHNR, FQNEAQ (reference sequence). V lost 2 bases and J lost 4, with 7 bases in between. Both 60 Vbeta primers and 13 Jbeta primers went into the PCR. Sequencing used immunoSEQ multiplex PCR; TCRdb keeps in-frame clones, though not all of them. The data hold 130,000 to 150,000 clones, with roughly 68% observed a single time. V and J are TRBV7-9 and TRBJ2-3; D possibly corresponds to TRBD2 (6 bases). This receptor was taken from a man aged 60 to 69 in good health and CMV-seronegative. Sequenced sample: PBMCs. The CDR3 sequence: CASSLPSADTQYF. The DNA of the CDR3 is TGTGCCAGCAGCTTACCTAGCGCAGATACGCAGTATTTT.